This TCR beta chain was identified in a study of T cell changes during pregnancy in multiple sclerosis. TCRdb's table, derived via immunoSEQ multiplex PCR, lists solely in-frame clones and lacks some. The sample has 81,000 or so clones; roughly nine tenths are singletons. There are 13 residues in the CDR3. Germline CDR1 is KGHSH and CDR2 is LQKENI. V was clipped by 6 bases and J by 4 bases, with 12 bases between them. This clonotype was sampled from a female donor in good health, serving as a control in a pregnancy study. Some clones in this sample may be carry-over from other donors' samples. This specimen consisted of PBMCs, obtained in the first trimester of pregnancy. V gene TRBV18 combines with J gene TRBJ1-2; TRBD1 is a possible D gene (6 bases). The CDR3 bases are TGTGCCAGCTCGTTTACAGGGACCTATGGCTACACCTTC. Its protein product is CASSFTGTYGYTF.